This entry describes one T cell receptor (beta chain). The assay was immunoSEQ multiplex PCR, and TCRdb's table has in-frame clones only and misses some. This sample carries 55,000 to 95,000 clones, 70% to 90% of them seen once, and the ten largest clones take less than 3%. These data are taken from a study of OX40 agonist ivuxolimab in advanced cancers. This CDR3 region has 11 residues. In germline, CDR1 is MDHEN, CDR2 SYDVKM. The chain employs TRBV28 and TRBJ2-5; the D is unclear. The DNA end is more similar to TRBJ2-7, so the J call may be wrong. The TCR comes from an adult with an advanced solid tumor such as melanoma, head and neck, liver or kidney cancer. This sample comprised CD4+ or CD8+ T cells sorted from blood, obtained in a trial of the OX40 agonist ivuxolimab. CDR3 sequence: CASATVYEQYF. Here the CDR3 DNA reads TGTGCCAGCGCCACGGTTTACGAGCAGTACTTC.